The entry below describes one T cell receptor (beta chain). These data are taken from a study of blood T cell repertoires in COVID-19. Study-level background: From the United States, Italy and Spain came samples of acute and convalescent COVID-19. In each case, the material was cDNA or gDNA derived from T cells, B-cell-depleted T cells, or PBMCs.

How the authors handled the data: Reference gene primer amplification gave estimated nucleated cell counts. This table comes from immunoSEQ multiplex PCR, and its TCRdb copy is limited to in-frame clones, with some not included. The V and J calls and the clone size are those of that table, but D and trimming were determined from the DNA. The profile shows about 40,000 clones, 89% of them singletons. Trimming left V 1 base short and J 9 bases short, with 16 bases between. Germline loops: CDR1 SEHNR, CDR2 FQNEAQ (reference sequence). This CDR3 has 15 amino acids. The receptor comes from a man in his 70s with active COVID-19. The genes are TRBV7-9 and TRBJ2-1; D gene unclear. Sequenced sample: peripheral blood. CDR3 sequence (DNA): TGTGCCAGCAGCTTAGGGTCAGGTGCCGACCGTGAGCAGTTCTTC. Amino acid sequence: CASSLGSGADREQFF.